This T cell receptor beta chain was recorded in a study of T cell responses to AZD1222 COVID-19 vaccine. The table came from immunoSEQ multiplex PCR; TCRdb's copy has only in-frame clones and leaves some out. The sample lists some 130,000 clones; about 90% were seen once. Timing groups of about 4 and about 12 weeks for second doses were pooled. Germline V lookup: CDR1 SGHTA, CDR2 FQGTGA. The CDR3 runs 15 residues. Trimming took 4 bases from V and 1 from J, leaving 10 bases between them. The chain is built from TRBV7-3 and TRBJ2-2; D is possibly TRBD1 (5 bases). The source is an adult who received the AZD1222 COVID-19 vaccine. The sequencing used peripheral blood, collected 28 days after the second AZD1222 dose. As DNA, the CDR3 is TGTGCCAGCAGCTCCTCCCAGGGGAACACCGGGGAGCTGTTTTTT. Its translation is CASSSSQGNTGELFF.